The 22 T cell receptor beta chains reported below all come from one sample, sequenced in a study of T cell responses to AZD1222 COVID-19 vaccine. The protocol was immunoSEQ multiplex PCR, while the TCRdb copy is restricted to in-frame clones and leaves out a portion. The data show some 85,000 clones, 91% seen once. Material: peripheral blood, obtained on day 0 of AZD1222 vaccination. These receptors originate from an adult in good health.

This chain links TRBV24-1 with TRBJ2-5; tentative D call: TRBD1 (7 bases). With 9 bases removed from V and 5 bases from J, the gap between germline ends came to 15 bases. The CDR3 covers 13 residues. Germline lookup yields CDR1 KGHDR and CDR2 SFDVKD. The CDR3 spells CATQPGGRETQYF. The DNA of the CDR3 is TGTGCCACCCAACCAGGGGGGAGGGAGACCCAGTACTTC.

V and J are TRBV2 and TRBJ2-3; TRBD2 matches 13 bases. The CDR3 totals 16 residues. V lost 4 bases, J lost 8 bases, and 9 bases stayed unmatched. CDR1 is SNHLY and CDR2 is FYNNEI in the germline V gene. CDR3 sequence (DNA): TGTGCCAGCAGTGCGGGACTAGCGGGACCGGGGGGTACGCAGTATTTT. Translated, it gives CASSAGLAGPGGTQYF.

The V and J genes are TRBV7-2 and TRBJ1-2; D is unclear. Germline V lookup: CDR1 SGHTA, CDR2 FQGNSA. The CDR3 totals 13 residues. V was trimmed by 3 bases and J by 6 bases, leaving 11 bases between them. CDR3 coding DNA: TGTGCCAGCAGCTTTAATAATGGGGATGGCTACACCTTC. Translating it yields CASSFNNGDGYTF.

This chain links TRBV6-2 or TRBV6-3 with TRBJ2-3, with D perhaps given as TRBD1 or TRBD2 (6 bases each). Germline V gives CDR1 MNHEY, CDR2 SVGEGT. V was trimmed by 4 bases and J by 0 bases, leaving 14 bases between them. This CDR3 has 16 residues. CDR3 DNA: TGTGCCAGCAGTTGGGGGGCGGCGGGAAGCACAGATACGCAGTATTTT. Residues: CASSWGAAGSTDTQYF.

The gene calls are TRBV19 and TRBJ1-1; 10 nucleotides align to TRBD1. The CDR3 has 17 amino acids. In germline, CDR1 is LNHDA, CDR2 SQIVND (reference sequence). The junction had 16 bases not matched to a gene; V was cut back by 9 bases and J by 3 bases. CDR3 coding DNA: TGTGCCAGCCCCCCCGTCCCGGGACAGGGGTTTTACACTGAAGCTTTCTTT. Translated, it gives CASPPVPGQGFYTEAFF.

The rearrangement links TRBV4-2 to TRBJ2-1; 11 nucleotides match TRBD2. The CDR3 loop spans 15 amino acids. Germline V gene lookup returns CDR1 LGHNA and CDR2 YNFKEQ. The J segment lost 8 bases and the V segment lost 4 bases, leaving 7 bases of the junction unmatched. CDR3 DNA: TGTGCCAGCAGCCTACTAGCGGGAGCGTTGTATGAGCAGTTCTTC. Translated: CASSLLAGALYEQFF.

This sequence joins TRBV7-9 and TRBJ1-6, with D perhaps matching TRBD1 (6 bases). Germline CDR1 SEHNR, CDR2 FQNEAQ (reference sequence). This CDR3 has 15 residues. Deletions cut 5 bases from V and 8 bases from J, with 16 bases between. The CDR3 is CASSPPGGGYSPLHF. DNA of the CDR3: TGTGCCAGCAGCCCCCCGGGGGGCGGGTATTCACCCCTCCACTTT. Supplemented by reference TRBV7-9 and TRBJ1-6, the full variable domain reads DTGVSQNPRHKITKRGQNVTFRCDPISEHNRLYWYRQTLGQGPEFLTYFQNEAQLEKSRLLSDRFSAERPKGSFSTLEIQRTEQGDSAMYLCASSPPGGGYSPLHFGNGTRLTVT.

The rearrangement joins TRBV7-9 to TRBJ2-5; 7 bases fit TRBD2. This CDR3 comprises 15 residues. Trimming removed 4 bases from V and 4 bases from J; junction bases left unmatched: 9. Germline V CDR1 and CDR2: SEHNR, FQNEAQ (reference sequence). Written as DNA, the CDR3 is TGTGCCAGCAGCTCCTCGGGCGGGGGTGGAGAGACCCAGTACTTC. This codes for CASSSSGGGGETQYF.

The genes are TRBV29-1 and TRBJ1-1; 7 bases fit TRBD1. Germline trimming cut 7 bases from V and 0 bases from J; bases unmatched to any gene: 5. The CDR3 spans 13 residues. Germline V gene data show CDR1 as SQVTM and CDR2 as ANQGSEA. CDR3 DNA sequence: TGCAGCGCACCGGGACAGATGAACACTGAAGCTTTCTTT. Residues: CSAPGQMNTEAFF.

CDR3 nucleotide sequence: TGTGCCAGCAGCTTGAATAACCCCTTTGGGCGTTCTGGCTACACCTTC. It encodes CASSLNNPFGRSGYTF. This chain connects TRBV5-6 to TRBJ1-2; D not certain. V was shortened by 1 base and J by 7 bases, with 20 bases between the two germline ends. The CDR3 loop spans 16 amino acids. Germline CDR1 is SGHDT and CDR2 is YYEEEE.

The rearrangement joins TRBV6-5 to TRBJ1-1, with D perhaps matching TRBD1 (5 bases). The V and J ends lost 7 bases and 4 bases respectively, with 10 bases between them. The germline V gene encodes CDR1 MNHEY and CDR2 SVGAGI. The CDR3 is 12 amino acids. CDR3 in amino acids: CASTPGTTEAFF. The CDR3, as DNA: TGTGCCAGCACCCCAGGGACCACTGAAGCTTTCTTT.

The chain employs TRBV5-1 and TRBJ1-1, with D perhaps matching TRBD1 (5 bases). The CDR3 spans 18 residues. CDR1 is SGHRS, CDR2 YFSETQ, per germline. V dropped 0 bases and J dropped 4 bases, with 22 bases sitting between them. The CDR3 sequence is CASSLGAGTETAGTEAFF. CDR3 in DNA: TGCGCCAGCAGCTTGGGAGCAGGGACGGAAACCGCCGGCACTGAAGCTTTCTTT.

The V and J genes are TRBV5-4 and TRBJ2-2; possibly TRBD2 for D (7 bases). CDR3 length: 16 residues. Trimming removed 3 bases at V and 3 bases at J, with 15 bases between. Germline CDR1 SGHNT, CDR2 YYREEE (reference sequence). For the CDR3, the DNA is TGTGCCAGCAGCTCAGGGGAGGGGGAAGACACCGGGGAGCTGTTTTTT. It translates to CASSSGEGEDTGELFF.

This chain uses TRBV7-3 with TRBJ2-7; TRBD1 might be the D (6 bases). The CDR3 sequence is 13 residues long. Looked up from germline, CDR1 is SGHTA and CDR2 is FQGTGA. Trimming removed 5 bases from V and 3 bases from J, with 11 bases in between. DNA of the CDR3: TGTGCCAGCAGCCCCGGACAGTACTACGAGCAGTACTTC. Protein: CASSPGQYYEQYF. The whole variable domain, remainder taken from reference TRBV7-3 and TRBJ2-7, is GAGVSQTPSNKVTEKGKYVELRCDPISGHTALYWYRQSLGQGPEFLIYFQGTGAADDSGLPNDRFFAVRPEGSVSTLKIQRTERGDSAVYLCASSPGQYYEQYFGPGTRLTVT.

The chain couples TRBV2 to TRBJ1-1; D not certain. The CDR3 runs 11 residues. Germline V CDR1 and CDR2: SNHLY, FYNNEI. V was pared by 6 bases and J by 8 bases, with 10 bases between. Here the CDR3 reads CASSSLEEAFF. The CDR3 DNA follows: TGTGCCAGCAGCTCACTGGAGGAAGCTTTCTTT. Drawing the rest from reference TRBV2 and TRBJ1-1, the complete variable domain is EPEVTQTPSHQVTQMGQEVILRCVPISNHLYFYWYRQILGQKVEFLVSFYNNEISEKSEIFDDQFSVERPDGSNFTLKIRSTKLEDSAMYFCASSSLEEAFFGQGTRLTVV.

The chain couples TRBV25-1 to TRBJ1-2, with a tentative D call TRBD1 (5 bases). The CDR3 totals 14 residues. Germline assignment: CDR1 MGHDK and CDR2 SYGVNS. Between the trimmed V and J ends, which lost 11 bases and 3 bases, there was a span of 19 bases. The CDR3 reads CAGPGAGRYYGYTF. The CDR3 coding sequence is TGTGCCGGGCCTGGGGCAGGGAGGTACTATGGCTACACCTTC.

This chain uses TRBV6-2 or TRBV6-3 with TRBJ1-2; TRBD1 might be the D (6 bases). The V gene lost 3 bases and the J gene lost 6 bases, with 14 bases spanning the gap. This CDR3 has 14 amino acids. Per the germline V gene, CDR1 is MNHEY and CDR2 is SVGEGT. The CDR3 DNA sequence: TGTGCCAGCAGTTATCCGTCAGGGGCCGATGGCTACACCTTC. Protein sequence: CASSYPSGADGYTF.

V gene TRBV6-5 combines with J gene TRBJ2-3, with TRBD2 matching over 13 bases. V shed 2 bases, J shed 2 bases, and the junction held 1 base outside the gene matches. The germline V gene encodes CDR1 MNHEY and CDR2 SVGAGI. This CDR3 is built from 16 residues. The CDR3 bases are TGTGCCAGCAGTTACGGACTAGCGGGGGACACAGATACGCAGTATTTT. It is translated as CASSYGLAGDTDTQYF.

The V gene is TRBV5-8, the J gene TRBJ2-3, with 13 bases that match TRBD2. J was trimmed by 10 bases and V by 6 bases; bases with no gene match: 5. This CDR3 has 13 amino acids. The germline V gene has CDR1 SGHTS and CDR2 YDEGEE. The CDR3 here is CASKTSGGRAQYF. The CDR3 DNA reads as TGTGCCAGCAAGACTAGCGGGGGGAGGGCGCAGTATTTT.

This sequence joins TRBV20-1 and TRBJ1-4; D gene uncertain. V was pared by 6 bases and J by 6 bases, with 8 bases between. The CDR3 has 11 amino acids. Germline V gene data show CDR1 as DFQATT and CDR2 as SNEGSKA (reference sequence). The DNA for the CDR3 is TGCAGTGCCGGTAGGGATGAAAAACTGTTTTTT. Protein product: CSAGRDEKLFF.

In DNA form, the CDR3 reads TGTGCCACCAGCAGAGGAAGGGTTGAAAAACTGTTTTTT. Translation: CATSRGRVEKLFF. This chain connects TRBV15 to TRBJ1-4; no firm D call. Between the trimmed V and J ends, which lost 1 base and 7 bases, there was a span of 7 bases. CDR3 length: 13 amino acids. The germline V gene encodes CDR1 LNHNV and CDR2 YYDKDF (reference sequence).

V gene TRBV6-5 combines with J gene TRBJ2-4; tentative D call: TRBD2 (6 bases). There are 13 residues in the CDR3. Trimming took 7 bases from V and 6 from J, leaving 13 bases between them. Germline V CDR1 and CDR2: MNHEY, SVGAGI. The CDR3: CASIGDSSNIQYF. The CDR3 region has the DNA TGTGCCAGCATCGGGGACTCCTCAAACATTCAGTACTTC.